Shown below are 13 T cell receptor beta chains from a single sample sequenced in a study of somatic mutations in cytotoxic T cells in rheumatoid arthritis. Profiled with immunoSEQ multiplex PCR; TCRdb holds only in-frame clones, not every one. The sample includes under 7,500 clones, approximately 77% of them seen just once. Specimen: CD8+ T cells sorted from blood. The receptor set was obtained from a woman in her sixties in good health.

The rearrangement uses TRBV7-9 and TRBJ2-1; 8 bases match TRBD2. CDR3 length equals 16 residues. CDR1 SEHNR and CDR2 FQNEAQ come from the germline V gene (reference sequence). J gave up 0 bases and V 5 bases, and 6 bases lay outside the gene matches. DNA for the CDR3: TGTGCCAGCAGCCCACGGGGGGGGAGCTCCTACAATGAGCAGTTCTTC. Its protein product is CASSPRGGSSYNEQFF. Complete variable domain (other parts from reference TRBV7-9 and TRBJ2-1): DTGVSQNPRHKITKRGQNVTFRCDPISEHNRLYWYRQTLGQGPEFLTYFQNEAQLEKSRLLSDRFSAERPKGSFSTLEIQRTEQGDSAMYLCASSPRGGSSYNEQFFGPGTRLTVL.

The chain is built from TRBV11-3 and TRBJ2-1; 8 bases map to TRBD1. V shed 6 bases and J 6 bases; nucleotides not matched to a gene: 10. The CDR3 has 15 residues. Germline-derived CDR1 and CDR2 are SGHNT and YENEEA. The CDR3 region has the DNA TGTGCCAGCAGTTTTACCGGGACAGGCGTCAATGAGCAGTTCTTC. It is translated as CASSFTGTGVNEQFF.

This clone was observed a handful of times. The chain carries TRBV29-1 and TRBJ1-1, with 9 nucleotides matching TRBD1. V was clipped by 6 bases and J by 2 bases; unmatched bases: 4. The CDR3 is made up of 13 amino acids. Germline V gene sequence: CDR1 SQVTM, CDR2 ANQGSEA. The CDR3 bases are TGCAGCGTGGGGACAGGGCTTAACACTGAAGCTTTCTTT. Its translation: CSVGTGLNTEAFF.

The rearrangement joins TRBV4-1 to TRBJ1-2; 10 nucleotides match TRBD1. This CDR3 has 19 residues. After removal of 0 bases from V and 5 bases from J, the junction contained 15 bases not matched to a gene. Germline values: CDR1 MGHRA, CDR2 YSYEKL. The CDR3 protein is CASSQENTGQGTIKYGYTF. The CDR3, as DNA: TGCGCCAGCAGCCAAGAGAATACGGGACAGGGGACCATCAAGTATGGCTACACCTTC.

This clone was detected a few times. This chain connects TRBV6-1 to TRBJ2-7, with D possibly TRBD1 on 6 matching bases. Trimming cost V 0 bases and J 2 bases, with 11 bases left between them. The germline V gene encodes CDR1 MNHNS and CDR2 SASEGT. This CDR3 has 15 amino acids. The CDR3 region is CASSEAPRGPYEQYF. CDR3 in DNA: TGTGCCAGCAGTGAAGCCCCCAGGGGCCCCTACGAGCAGTACTTC.

This clone was counted once. The rearrangement joins TRBV4-1 to TRBJ2-1, with TRBD2 matching over 9 bases. The length of the CDR3 is 16 residues. Germline V gene lookup returns CDR1 MGHRA and CDR2 YSYEKL. V lost 0 bases, J lost 7 bases, and 7 bases stayed unmatched. CDR3 loop: CASSQEGASGANEQFF. DNA of the CDR3: TGCGCCAGCAGCCAAGAAGGGGCTAGCGGGGCTAATGAGCAGTTCTTC.

This clone appeared once. In DNA form, the CDR3 reads TGTGCCAGCAGTGACGAAGGGGCGATCTCCTACAATGAGCAGTTCTTC. It is translated as CASSDEGAISYNEQFF. This chain uses TRBV6-1 with TRBJ2-1; maybe TRBD1 (5 bases). Trimming cost V 3 bases and J 0 bases, with 12 bases left between them. Germline CDR1 is MNHNS and CDR2 is SASEGT. CDR3 length: 16 residues.

The chain recombines TRBV5-1 with TRBJ2-3; 10 nucleotides match TRBD2. V trimming: 5 bases; J trimming: 4 bases; junction bases outside the gene matches: 10. CDR1 SGHRS and CDR2 YFSETQ come from the germline V gene. This CDR3 spans 16 amino acids. For the CDR3, the DNA is TGCGCCAGCAGTTTTGATCTAGCGGGAGTGTCAGATACGCAGTATTTT. Its protein product is CASSFDLAGVSDTQYF.

V and J are TRBV11-2 and TRBJ2-1, with a tentative D call TRBD1 (5 bases). Germline CDR1 and CDR2: SGHAT and FQNNGV. Trimming took off 1 base at V and 8 bases at J, with 18 bases between the two ends. The CDR3 has 16 residues. The CDR3 protein is CASSLGSFQGRDEQFF. The CDR3 DNA follows: TGTGCCAGCAGCTTAGGTTCGTTCCAGGGCAGGGATGAGCAGTTCTTC.

The rearrangement joins TRBV9 to TRBJ2-7, with 9 bases identical to TRBD1. V dropped 4 bases and J dropped 2; count of bases not matched to a gene: 7. Looked up from germline, CDR1 is SGDLS and CDR2 is YYNGEE. The CDR3 runs 15 residues. This CDR3 is CASSPQDRGAYEQYF. As DNA, the CDR3 is TGTGCCAGCAGCCCCCAAGACAGGGGGGCCTACGAGCAGTACTTC.

The rearrangement links TRBV4-3 to TRBJ2-2; D unclear. The ends were cut back, 0 bases at V and 5 bases at J, with 10 bases in the middle. This CDR3 is built from 15 residues. Looked up from germline, CDR1 is LGHNA and CDR2 is YSLEER. The CDR3 here is CASSQESAGTGELFF. Here the CDR3 DNA reads TGCGCCAGCAGCCAAGAAAGCGCTGGGACCGGGGAGCTGTTTTTT.

V is TRBV28 and J is TRBJ2-2; 9 positions agree with TRBD2. The V gene's germline CDR1 is MDHEN and CDR2 SYDVKM. CDR3 length: 20 residues. Trimming took 7 bases from V and 0 from J; bases not matched to a gene: 18. The CDR3 region has the DNA TGTGCCAGCACGCCCCTACTAACCGGGACTAGCTATGCGAACACCGGGGAGCTGTTTTTT. The encoded protein is CASTPLLTGTSYANTGELFF.

The V and J genes are TRBV5-1 and TRBJ1-2; 8 nucleotides align to TRBD1. Unmatched junction bases numbered 4, after V lost 6 bases and J lost 3 bases. The germline CDR1 and CDR2 sequences are SGHRS and YFSETQ. The CDR3 has 13 residues. CDR3 sequence (DNA): TGCGCCAGCACCCGGGACAGGTACTATGGCTACACCTTC. As protein: CASTRDRYYGYTF. The full variable domain, in which reference TRBV5-1 and TRBJ1-2 provide the parts outside the CDR3, is KAGVTQTPRYLIKTRGQQVTLSCSPISGHRSVSWYQQTPGQGLQFLFEYFSETQRNKGNFPGRFSGRQFSNSRSEMNVSTLELGDSALYLCASTRDRYYGYTFGSGTRLTVV.